The entry that follows covers one T cell receptor (beta chain) sequence. Participants reported their clinical history, and cohort assignment relied on those reports. This specimen comes from a study of blood T cell repertoires in COVID-19. With 0 bases removed from V and 8 bases from J, the gap between germline ends came to 4 bases. This CDR3 has 12 amino acids. The germline V gene encodes CDR1 SEHNR and CDR2 FQNEAQ (reference sequence). In the authors' workflow: Estimation of nucleated cell counts was performed using reference gene primer amplification. The table came from immunoSEQ multiplex PCR; TCRdb's copy has only in-frame clones and leaves some out. The V and J calls and the clone size are those of that table, but D and trimming were determined from the DNA. This sample carries about 180,000 clones, approximately 89% of them seen once, and the ten largest clones take approximately 6.2%.

This TCR was recovered from a man aged 40-50 years who had recovered from COVID-19. This chain connects TRBV7-9 to TRBJ1-4; D call uncertain. The source material was PBMCs or T cells enriched from blood (not recorded which). The CDR3 coding sequence is TGTGCCAGCAGCTTAGCTCGGGAAAAACTGTTTTTT. Its protein product is CASSLAREKLFF.